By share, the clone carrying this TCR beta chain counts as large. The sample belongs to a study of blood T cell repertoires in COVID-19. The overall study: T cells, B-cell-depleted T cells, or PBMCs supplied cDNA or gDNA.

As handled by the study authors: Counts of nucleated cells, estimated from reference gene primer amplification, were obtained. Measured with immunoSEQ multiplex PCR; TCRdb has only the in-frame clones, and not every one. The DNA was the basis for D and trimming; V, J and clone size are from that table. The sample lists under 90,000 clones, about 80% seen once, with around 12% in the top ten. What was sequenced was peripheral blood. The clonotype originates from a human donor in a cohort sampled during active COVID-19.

The CDR3 DNA reads TGTGCCAGCAGTTACTCTGCAGGGGGAAATAATCAGCCCCAGCATTTT. This sequence encodes CASSYSAGGNNQPQHF. V usage is TRBV6-5 and J usage is TRBJ1-5; TRBD1 aligns across 7 bases. The CDR3 consists of 16 residues. Germline CDR1 MNHEY, CDR2 SVGAGI. The ends lost 0 bases at V and 4 bases at J; junction bases unmatched: 6.